The next 15 T cell receptor beta chains were all read from a single sample in a study of cytomegalovirus exposure and HLA in healthy donors. Vbeta (60) and Jbeta (13) primers were used in the PCR. Here immunoSEQ multiplex PCR was the method, and the copy in TCRdb shows in-frame clones only, minus some. Of about 120,000 clones listed, 17% are singletons. The source material was PBMCs. The receptors come from a female donor in good health and CMV-seropositive.

This chain joins TRBV25-1 and TRBJ2-5; D is uncertain. The germline V gene has CDR1 MGHDK and CDR2 SYGVNS. CDR3 length equals 11 residues. Trimming pared 6 bases from V and 2 bases from J, leaving 4 bases between. The CDR3 reads CASSPQETQYF. CDR3 DNA sequence: TGTGCCAGCAGCCCACAAGAGACCCAGTACTTC.

There are a few counts of this clone. This chain uses TRBV19 with TRBJ2-5; a weak D match, TRBD2 (6 bases). Trimming stripped 5 bases from V and 4 bases from J, with 26 bases between. The CDR3 loop spans 18 amino acids. Germline assignment: CDR1 LNHDA and CDR2 SQIVND (reference sequence). The CDR3 DNA reads as TGTGCCAGTAGTCCGCCTCGCAGTTGGTACCCAGCGGGAGAGACCCAGTACTTC. It yields the protein CASSPPRSWYPAGETQYF. Based on the CDR3 plus reference TRBV19 and TRBJ2-5, the full variable domain is DGGITQSPKYLFRKEGQNVTLSCEQNLNHDAMYWYRQDPGQGLRLIYYSQIVNDFQKGDIAEGYSVSREKKESFPLTVTSAQKNPTAFYLCASSPPRSWYPAGETQYFGPGTRLLVL.

The gene calls are TRBV9 and TRBJ1-3; 8 bases align to TRBD1. The CDR3 totals 12 residues. Germline CDR1 is SGDLS and CDR2 is YYNGEE. After removal of 4 bases from V and 13 bases from J, the junction contained 7 bases not matched to a gene. The CDR3, as DNA: TGTGCCAGCAGCACACGGGACAGGAGAATATATTTT. Encoded protein: CASSTRDRRIYF.

The table lists this clone with a few counts. The gene calls are TRBV5-5 and TRBJ1-1; TRBD1 agrees at 9 bases. This CDR3 has 15 residues. Germline CDR1 reads SGHKS; CDR2 reads YYEKEE (reference sequence). Germline trimming cut 4 bases from V and 5 bases from J; bases unmatched to any gene: 9. The CDR3 protein is CASSLGTGRGTEAFF. The CDR3 coding sequence is TGTGCCAGCAGCCTAGGGACAGGGAGGGGGACTGAAGCTTTCTTT.

CDR3 DNA sequence: TGTGCCAGCAGCCAAAGTAAACAGGGGTACGAGCAGTACTTC. This codes for CASSQSKQGYEQYF. V gene TRBV4-2 combines with J gene TRBJ2-7, with TRBD1 matching 7 bases. The germline CDR1 and CDR2 sequences are LGHNA and YNFKEQ. The V and J ends lost 2 bases and 4 bases, in that order; junction bases with no gene match: 5. The CDR3 length is 14 residues.

This clone was picked up a small number of times. The gene calls are TRBV30 and TRBJ1-4, with TRBD1 as a possible D gene (5 bases). CDR3 length: 12 amino acids. The V end was cut by 4 bases, the J end by 10 bases, with 13 bases between. Germline CDR1 and CDR2: GTSNPN and SVGIG (reference sequence). CDR3 residues: CAWMNAGLKLFF. CDR3 sequence (DNA): TGTGCCTGGATGAATGCGGGGCTAAAACTGTTTTTT. The full variable domain, its missing parts supplied by reference TRBV30 and TRBJ1-4, is SQTIHQWPATLVQPVGSPLSLECTVEGTSNPNLYWYRQAAGRGLQLLFYSVGIGQISSEVPQNLSASRPQDRQFILSSKKLLLSDSGFYLCAWMNAGLKLFFGSGTQLSVL.

This chain links TRBV30 with TRBJ2-1; D is perhaps TRBD2 (6 bases). This CDR3 spans 16 amino acids. Trimming removed 0 bases at V and 3 bases at J, with 15 bases between. In germline, CDR1 is GTSNPN, CDR2 SVGIG (reference sequence). CDR3 residues: CAWSVLGGENYNEQFF. The DNA for the CDR3 is TGTGCCTGGAGTGTACTGGGCGGGGAGAACTACAATGAGCAGTTCTTC.

The genes are TRBV12-5 and TRBJ2-7; perhaps TRBD1 as D (6 bases). The CDR3 is 16 residues long. Germline V gene lookup returns CDR1 LGHNT and CDR2 FRNRAP. The V end was cut by 4 bases, the J end by 0 bases, with 16 bases between. The CDR3 nucleotides read TGTGCTAGTGGTTCCACCCCGGACAGTCACTCCTACGAGCAGTACTTC. Encoded protein: CASGSTPDSHSYEQYF. The full variable domain, rest sourced from reference TRBV12-5 and TRBJ2-7, is DARVTQTPRHKVTEMGQEVTMRCQPILGHNTVFWYRQTMMQGLELLAYFRNRAPLDDSGMPKDRFSAEMPDATLATLKIQPSEPRDSAVYFCASGSTPDSHSYEQYFGPGTRLTVT.

This clone was seen more than once but under ten times. The chain recombines TRBV6-6 with TRBJ2-7; D not resolved. Germline V gene lookup returns CDR1 MNHNY and CDR2 SVGAGI (reference sequence). The CDR3 consists of 16 residues. V was shortened by 6 bases and J by 2 bases, with 20 bases between the two germline ends. In DNA, the CDR3 is TGTGCCAGCAGACCGGGTGGTGGTGGCGGAGCCTACGAGCAGTACTTC. Amino acid sequence: CASRPGGGGGAYEQYF.

The V and J genes are TRBV2 and TRBJ2-1; 15 bases match TRBD2. V dropped 4 bases and J dropped 5; count of bases not matched to a gene: 6. The CDR3 spans 17 residues. Looked up from germline, CDR1 is SNHLY and CDR2 is FYNNEI. The CDR3, as DNA: TGTGCCAGCAGTGGGACTAGCGGGGGGGCAAGTGACAATGAGCAGTTCTTC. Its translation is CASSGTSGGASDNEQFF.

V usage is TRBV7-2 and J usage is TRBJ2-7; 9 bases match TRBD1. V shed 4 bases, J shed 4 bases, and the junction held 17 bases outside the gene matches. The CDR3 extends over 18 amino acids. Germline V CDR1 and CDR2: SGHTA, FQGNSA. The CDR3 DNA is TGTGCCAGCAGCTCCATGAGACAGGGGGTTGATTCTGCTTACGAGCAGTACTTC. Protein: CASSSMRQGVDSAYEQYF.

This clone was recorded a few times. J is TRBJ2-7 and V is TRBV2; D is undetermined. The CDR3 is 13 residues long. CDR1 is SNHLY and CDR2 is FYNNEI in the germline V gene. V was clipped by 4 bases and J by 6 bases, with 13 bases between them. The CDR3 loop reads CASSGIPGVEQYF. The DNA of the CDR3 is TGTGCCAGCAGTGGTATCCCGGGTGTCGAGCAGTACTTC.

This clone occurred once. The germline gene is not matched at one end of the junction; a read error may be the cause. The chain employs TRBV29-1 and TRBJ1-1; 8 bases are a match to TRBD1. The germline CDR1 and CDR2 sequences are SQVTM and ANQGSEA. The CDR3 covers 12 residues. CDR3 residues: CGVGTGRTEAFF. CDR3 DNA sequence: TGCGGCGTTGGGACAGGCCGCACTGAAGCTTTCTTT. The full variable domain, rest sourced from reference TRBV29-1 and TRBJ1-1, is SAVISQKPSRDICQRGTSLTIQCQVDSQVTMMFWYRQQPGQSLTLIATANQGSEATYESGFVIDKFPISRPNLTFSTLTVSNMSPEDSSIYLCGVGTGRTEAFFGQGTRLTVV.

This clone appeared a few times. The V gene is TRBV5-6, the J gene TRBJ2-3; tentatively, D is TRBD1 (5 bases). Germline V gene lookup returns CDR1 SGHDT and CDR2 YYEEEE. The ends were cut back, 6 bases at V and 2 bases at J, with 19 bases in the middle. CDR3 length: 16 residues. CDR3 in DNA: TGTGCCAGCACCCCCCAGGGCCGATTAATCACAGATACGCAGTATTTT. The encoded protein is CASTPQGRLITDTQYF.

This chain joins TRBV2 and TRBJ1-1; D call uncertain. The V gene lost 7 bases and the J gene lost 2 bases, with 11 bases spanning the gap. Germline assignment: CDR1 SNHLY and CDR2 FYNNEI. The CDR3 runs 13 residues. DNA of the CDR3: TGTGCCAGCAAGCTCGAGGTAAACACTGAAGCTTTCTTT. Protein sequence: CASKLEVNTEAFF.